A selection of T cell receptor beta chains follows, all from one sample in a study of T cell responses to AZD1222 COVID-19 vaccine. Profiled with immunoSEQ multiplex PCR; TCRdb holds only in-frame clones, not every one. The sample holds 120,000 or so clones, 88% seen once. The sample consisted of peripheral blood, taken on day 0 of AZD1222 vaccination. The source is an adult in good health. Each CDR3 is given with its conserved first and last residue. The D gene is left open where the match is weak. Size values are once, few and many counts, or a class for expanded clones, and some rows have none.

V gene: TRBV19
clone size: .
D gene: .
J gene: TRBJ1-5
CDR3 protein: CASSIEGQGAWWPQHF
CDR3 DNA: TGTGCCAGTAGTATAGAGGGACAAGGGGCTTGGTGGCCCCAGCATTTT

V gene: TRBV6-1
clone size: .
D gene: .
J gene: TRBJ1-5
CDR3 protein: CASRLTGINQPQHF
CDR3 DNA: TGTGCCAGCAGACTCACAGGAATCAATCAGCCCCAGCATTTT

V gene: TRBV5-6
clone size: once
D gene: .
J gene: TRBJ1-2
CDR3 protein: CASSTGRSWGYTF
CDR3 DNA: TGTGCCAGCAGCACCGGACGGAGTTGGGGCTACACCTTC

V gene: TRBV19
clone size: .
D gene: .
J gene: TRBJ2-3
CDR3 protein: CASFSGYADTQYF
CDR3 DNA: TGTGCCAGTTTTTCAGGGTACGCAGATACGCAGTATTTT

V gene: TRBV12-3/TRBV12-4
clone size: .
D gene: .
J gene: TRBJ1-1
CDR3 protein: CASSWGEPEAFF
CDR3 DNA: TGTGCCAGCAGTTGGGGGGAGCCTGAAGCTTTCTTT

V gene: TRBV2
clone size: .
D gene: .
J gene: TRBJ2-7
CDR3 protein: CASSETAFSYEQYF
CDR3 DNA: TGTGCCAGCAGTGAGACAGCCTTCTCCTACGAGCAGTACTTC

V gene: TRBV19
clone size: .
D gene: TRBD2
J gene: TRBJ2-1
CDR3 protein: CASSIFGGDVDEQFF
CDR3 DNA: TGTGCCAGTAGTATTTTTGGGGGGGATGTCGATGAGCAGTTCTTC

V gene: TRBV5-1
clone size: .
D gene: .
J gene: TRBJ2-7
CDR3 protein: CASSFTGANEQYF
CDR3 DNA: TGCGCCAGCAGCTTTACGGGGGCGAACGAGCAGTACTTC

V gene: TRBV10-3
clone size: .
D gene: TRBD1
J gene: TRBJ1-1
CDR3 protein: CATAAGQSETEAFF
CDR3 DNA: TGTGCCACCGCCGCGGGACAGTCTGAGACTGAAGCTTTCTTT

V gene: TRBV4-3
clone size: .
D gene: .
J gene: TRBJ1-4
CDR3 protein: CASSQEDWGEKLFF
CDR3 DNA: TGCGCCAGCAGCCAAGAGGACTGGGGTGAAAAACTGTTTTTT

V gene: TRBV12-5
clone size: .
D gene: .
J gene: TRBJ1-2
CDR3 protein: CASGWDGGYTF
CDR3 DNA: TGTGCTAGTGGTTGGGACGGTGGCTACACCTTC

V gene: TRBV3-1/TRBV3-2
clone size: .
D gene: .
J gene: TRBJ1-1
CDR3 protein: CASSQDGAYAGNTEAFF
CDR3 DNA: TGTGCCAGCAGCCAAGATGGGGCATACGCCGGGAACACTGAAGCTTTCTTT

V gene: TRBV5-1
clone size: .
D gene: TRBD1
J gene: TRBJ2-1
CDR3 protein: CASSFLPRTGALDNEQFF
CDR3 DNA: TGCGCCAGCAGCTTCTTACCCCGGACAGGGGCCCTCGACAATGAGCAGTTCTTC

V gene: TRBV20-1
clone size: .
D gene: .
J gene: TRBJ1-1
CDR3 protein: CSASHPPMNTEAFF
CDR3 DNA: TGCAGTGCCAGTCATCCTCCCATGAACACTGAAGCTTTCTTT

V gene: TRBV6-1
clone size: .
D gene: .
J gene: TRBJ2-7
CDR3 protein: CASYGGEYEQYF
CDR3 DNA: TGTGCCAGCTACGGGGGCGAGTACGAGCAGTACTTC

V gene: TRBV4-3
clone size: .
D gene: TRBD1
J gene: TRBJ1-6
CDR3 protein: CASSQSTRTGDSPLHF
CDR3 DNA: TGCGCCAGCAGCCAGTCTACTCGGACAGGGGATTCACCCCTCCACTTT

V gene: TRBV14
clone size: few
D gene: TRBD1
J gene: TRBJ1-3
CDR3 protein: CASSQVDRGFGNTIYF
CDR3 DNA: TGTGCCAGCAGCCAAGTCGACAGGGGGTTCGGAAACACCATATATTTT

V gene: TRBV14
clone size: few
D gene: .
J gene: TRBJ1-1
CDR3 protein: CASSRTEGTEAFF
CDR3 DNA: TGTGCCAGCAGCCGAACAGAGGGCACTGAAGCTTTCTTT

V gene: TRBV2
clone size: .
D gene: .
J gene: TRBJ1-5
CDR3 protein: CASTPPGIKPQHF
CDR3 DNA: TGTGCCAGCACCCCCCCAGGGATTAAGCCCCAGCATTTT

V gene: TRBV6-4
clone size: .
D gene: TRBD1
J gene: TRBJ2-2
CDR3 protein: CASSEQGAVGELFF
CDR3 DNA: TGTGCCAGCAGTGAACAGGGGGCCGTCGGGGAGCTGTTTTTT

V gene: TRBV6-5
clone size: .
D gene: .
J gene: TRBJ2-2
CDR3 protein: CASSSLTGELFF
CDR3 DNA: TGTGCCAGCAGTTCACTAACCGGGGAGCTGTTTTTT

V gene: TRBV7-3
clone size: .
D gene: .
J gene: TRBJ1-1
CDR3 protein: CASSERGPLGTEAFF
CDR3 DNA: TGTGCCAGCAGCGAACGGGGACCCCTCGGAACTGAAGCTTTCTTT

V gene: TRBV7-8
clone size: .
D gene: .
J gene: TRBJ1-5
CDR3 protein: CASSLRAGGANNQPQHF
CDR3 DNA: TGTGCCAGCAGCTTAAGGGCGGGAGGGGCCAACAATCAGCCCCAGCATTTT

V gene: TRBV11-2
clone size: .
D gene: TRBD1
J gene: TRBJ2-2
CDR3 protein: CASSVDRGNSGELFF
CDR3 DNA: TGTGCCAGCAGCGTGGACAGGGGGAATTCCGGGGAGCTGTTTTTT

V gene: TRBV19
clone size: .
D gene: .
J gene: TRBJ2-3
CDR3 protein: CASSQRWTDTQYF
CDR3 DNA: TGTGCCAGTAGCCAACGGTGGACAGATACGCAGTATTTT

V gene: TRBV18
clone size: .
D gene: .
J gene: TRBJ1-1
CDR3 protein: CASSPGTKNTEAFF
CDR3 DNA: TGTGCCAGCTCCCCCGGGACAAAGAACACTGAAGCTTTCTTT

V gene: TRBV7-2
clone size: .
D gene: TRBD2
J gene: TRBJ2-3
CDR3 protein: CASSLASGGALTQYF
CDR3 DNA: TGTGCCAGCAGCTTAGCTAGCGGGGGGGCCTTAACGCAGTATTTT

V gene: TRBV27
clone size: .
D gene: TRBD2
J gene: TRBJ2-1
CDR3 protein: CASSLASGLFGDEQFF
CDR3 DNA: TGTGCCAGCAGTTTGGCTAGCGGCTTGTTCGGGGATGAGCAGTTCTTC

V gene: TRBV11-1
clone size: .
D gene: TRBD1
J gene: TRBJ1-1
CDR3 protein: CASSLDRGTEAFF
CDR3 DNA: TGTGCCAGCAGCTTAGACAGGGGTACTGAAGCTTTCTTT

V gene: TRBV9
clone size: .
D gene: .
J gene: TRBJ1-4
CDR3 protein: CASSPRQSSEKLFF
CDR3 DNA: TGTGCCAGCAGCCCCAGACAGTCATCTGAAAAACTGTTTTTT

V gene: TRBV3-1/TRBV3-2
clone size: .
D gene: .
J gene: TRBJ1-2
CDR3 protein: CASSQESWLGETGPPIYGYTF
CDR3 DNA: TGTGCCAGCAGCCAAGAATCTTGGTTGGGGGAGACAGGCCCCCCAATCTATGGCTACACCTTC

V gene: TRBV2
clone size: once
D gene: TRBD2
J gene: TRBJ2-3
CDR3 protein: CASSRLSGGAGDTQYF
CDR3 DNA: TGTGCCAGCAGCCGACTTAGCGGGGGGGCAGGAGATACGCAGTATTTT

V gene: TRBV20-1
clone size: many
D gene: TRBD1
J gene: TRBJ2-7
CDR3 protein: CSASGDRETYEQYF
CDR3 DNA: TGCAGTGCTAGTGGAGACAGGGAAACCTACGAGCAGTACTTC

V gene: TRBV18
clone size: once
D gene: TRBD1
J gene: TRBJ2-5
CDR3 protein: CASSPVPGQGGETQYF
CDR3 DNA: TGTGCCAGCTCACCAGTCCCGGGACAGGGGGGAGAGACCCAGTACTTC

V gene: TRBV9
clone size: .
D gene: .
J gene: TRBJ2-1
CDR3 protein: CASSILGQSGNEQFF
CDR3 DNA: TGTGCCAGCAGCATCCTCGGACAATCGGGTAATGAGCAGTTCTTC

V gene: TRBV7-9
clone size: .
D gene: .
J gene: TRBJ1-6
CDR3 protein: CASSRSLGAQNSPLHF
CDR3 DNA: TGTGCCAGCAGCAGATCGTTAGGGGCCCAGAATTCACCCCTCCACTTT

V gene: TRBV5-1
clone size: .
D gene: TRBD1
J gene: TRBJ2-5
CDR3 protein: CASSDRGQETQYF
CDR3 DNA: TGCGCCAGCAGCGACAGGGGACAAGAGACCCAGTACTTC

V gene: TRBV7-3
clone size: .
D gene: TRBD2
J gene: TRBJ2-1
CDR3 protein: CASGSGAGNEQFF
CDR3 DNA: TGTGCCAGCGGTAGCGGGGCGGGCAATGAGCAGTTCTTC

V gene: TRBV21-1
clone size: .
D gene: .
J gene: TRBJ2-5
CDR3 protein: CASSKGVYGGEETQYF
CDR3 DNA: TGTGCCAGCAGCAAAGGAGTTTACGGAGGTGAAGAGACCCAGTACTTC

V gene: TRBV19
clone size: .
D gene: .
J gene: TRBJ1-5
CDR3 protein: CASSYSETVGGQPQHF
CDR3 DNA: TGTGCCAGTAGTTATTCGGAGACGGTCGGAGGTCAGCCCCAGCATTTT

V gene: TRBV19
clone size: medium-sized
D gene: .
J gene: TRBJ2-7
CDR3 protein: CASSPSVSYEQYF
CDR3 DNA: TGTGCCAGTAGTCCCAGTGTCAGCTACGAGCAGTACTTC

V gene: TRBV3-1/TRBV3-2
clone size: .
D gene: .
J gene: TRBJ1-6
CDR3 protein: CASSQVIQVPLNSPLHF
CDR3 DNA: TGTGCCAGCAGCCAAGTAATACAGGTCCCTCTTAATTCACCCCTCCACTTT

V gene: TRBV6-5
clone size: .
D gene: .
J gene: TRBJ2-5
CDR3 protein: CATSDGIGETQYF
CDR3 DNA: TGTGCCACCTCGGACGGCATCGGCGAGACCCAGTACTTC

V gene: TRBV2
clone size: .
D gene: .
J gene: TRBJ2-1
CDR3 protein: CASSERRSYEQFF
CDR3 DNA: TGTGCCAGCAGTGAAAGGCGAAGCTATGAGCAGTTCTTC

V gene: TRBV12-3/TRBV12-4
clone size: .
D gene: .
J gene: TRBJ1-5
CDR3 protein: CASSFGGQPQHF
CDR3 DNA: TGTGCCAGCAGTTTTGGGGGACAGCCCCAGCATTTT

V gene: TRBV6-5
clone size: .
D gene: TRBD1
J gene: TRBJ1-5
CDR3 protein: CASTRAEGAGQPQHF
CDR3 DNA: TGTGCCAGCACTAGAGCAGAGGGGGCGGGGCAGCCCCAGCATTTT

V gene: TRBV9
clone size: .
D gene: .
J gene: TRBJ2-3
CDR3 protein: CASSVQGAPSTDTQYF
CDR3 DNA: TGTGCCAGCAGCGTACAAGGGGCTCCAAGCACAGATACGCAGTATTTT

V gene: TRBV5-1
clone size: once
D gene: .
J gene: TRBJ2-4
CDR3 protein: CASSPGQQPDIQYF
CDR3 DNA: TGCGCCAGCAGCCCTGGACAGCAGCCGGACATTCAGTACTTC

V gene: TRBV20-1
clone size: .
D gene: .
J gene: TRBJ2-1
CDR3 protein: CSAPIYLEQFF
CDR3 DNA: TGCAGTGCCCCTATATATCTTGAGCAGTTCTTC

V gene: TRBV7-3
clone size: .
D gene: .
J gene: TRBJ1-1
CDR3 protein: CASSFQPGQTSEAFF
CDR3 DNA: TGTGCCAGCAGCTTCCAACCGGGACAAACCTCTGAAGCTTTCTTT

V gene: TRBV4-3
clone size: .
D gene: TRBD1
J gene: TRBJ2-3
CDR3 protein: CASSLGQGIRTDTQYF
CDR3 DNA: TGCGCCAGCAGCCTCGGACAGGGAATAAGGACAGATACGCAGTATTTT

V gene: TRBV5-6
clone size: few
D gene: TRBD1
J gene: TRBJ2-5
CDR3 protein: CASSWGQGAWTQYF
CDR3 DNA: TGTGCCAGCAGCTGGGGACAGGGGGCTTGGACCCAGTACTTC

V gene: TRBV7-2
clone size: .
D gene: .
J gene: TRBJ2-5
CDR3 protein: CASSRAGNTYQETQYF
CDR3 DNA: TGTGCCAGCAGCCGCGCCGGGAATACGTACCAAGAGACCCAGTACTTC

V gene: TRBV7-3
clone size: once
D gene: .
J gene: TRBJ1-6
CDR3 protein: CASSLSTNSPLHF
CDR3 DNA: TGTGCCAGCAGCTTAAGTACCAATTCACCCCTCCACTTT

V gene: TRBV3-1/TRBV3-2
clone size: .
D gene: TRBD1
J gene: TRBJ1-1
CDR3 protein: CASSPGQGRTTEAFF
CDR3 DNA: TGTGCCAGCAGCCCGGGACAGGGTCGGACCACTGAAGCTTTCTTT

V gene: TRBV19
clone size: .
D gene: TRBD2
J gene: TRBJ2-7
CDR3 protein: CATKGLAGAGYEQYF
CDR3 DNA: TGTGCCACTAAAGGGCTAGCGGGGGCTGGCTACGAGCAGTACTTC

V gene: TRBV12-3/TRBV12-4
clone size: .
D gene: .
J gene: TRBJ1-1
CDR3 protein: CASSSQVNTEAFF
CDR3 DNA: TGTGCCAGCAGTTCACAGGTGAACACTGAAGCTTTCTTT

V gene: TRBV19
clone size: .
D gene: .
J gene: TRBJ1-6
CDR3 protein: CASGMRTFSPLHF
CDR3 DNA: TGTGCCAGTGGCATGAGGACCTTTTCACCCCTCCACTTT

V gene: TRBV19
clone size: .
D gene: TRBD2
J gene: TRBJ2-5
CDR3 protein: CASSILAGGQETQYF
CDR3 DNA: TGTGCCAGTAGTATCCTAGCGGGGGGCCAAGAGACCCAGTACTTC

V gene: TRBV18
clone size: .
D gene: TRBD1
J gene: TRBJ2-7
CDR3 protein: CASSPRQGTYEQYF
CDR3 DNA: TGTGCCAGCTCACCCCGACAGGGGACCTACGAGCAGTACTTC